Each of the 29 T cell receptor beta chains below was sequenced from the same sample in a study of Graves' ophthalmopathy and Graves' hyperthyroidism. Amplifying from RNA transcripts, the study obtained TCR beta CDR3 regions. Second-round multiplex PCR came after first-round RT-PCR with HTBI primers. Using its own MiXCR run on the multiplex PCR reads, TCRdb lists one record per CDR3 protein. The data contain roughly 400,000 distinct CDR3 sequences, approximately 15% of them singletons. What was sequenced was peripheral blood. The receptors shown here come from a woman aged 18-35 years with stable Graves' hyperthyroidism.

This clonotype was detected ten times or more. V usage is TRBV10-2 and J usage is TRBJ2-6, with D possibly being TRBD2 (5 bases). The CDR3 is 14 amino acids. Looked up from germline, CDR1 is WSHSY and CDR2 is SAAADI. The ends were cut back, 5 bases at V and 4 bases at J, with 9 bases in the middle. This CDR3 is CASSRRVGANVLTF. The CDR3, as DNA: TGCGCCAGCAGTAGGCGGGTGGGGGCCAACGTCCTGACTTTC.

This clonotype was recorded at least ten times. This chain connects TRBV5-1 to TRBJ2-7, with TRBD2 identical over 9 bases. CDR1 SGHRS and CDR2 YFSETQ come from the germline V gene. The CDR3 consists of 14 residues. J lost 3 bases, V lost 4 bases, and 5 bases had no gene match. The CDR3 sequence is CASSPSGGLYEQYF. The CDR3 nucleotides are TGCGCCAGCAGCCCAAGCGGGGGGCTCTACGAGCAGTACTTC.

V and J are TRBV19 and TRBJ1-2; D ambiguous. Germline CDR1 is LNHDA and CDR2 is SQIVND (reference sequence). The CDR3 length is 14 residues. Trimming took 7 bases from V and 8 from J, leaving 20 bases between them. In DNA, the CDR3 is TGTGCCAGTAATATTGGCCAGCCCCCAATCGGCTACACCTTC. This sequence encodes CASNIGQPPIGYTF.

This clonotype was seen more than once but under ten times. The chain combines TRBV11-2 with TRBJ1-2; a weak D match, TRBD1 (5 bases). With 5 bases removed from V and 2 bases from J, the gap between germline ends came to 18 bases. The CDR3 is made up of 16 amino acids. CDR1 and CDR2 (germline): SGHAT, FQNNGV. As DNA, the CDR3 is TGTGCCAGCAGCCCGGACATCTTCGGGGGGAACTATGGCTACACCTTC. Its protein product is CASSPDIFGGNYGYTF.

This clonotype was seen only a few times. CDR3: CASSLKGVETQYF. The CDR3 DNA follows: TGTGCCAGCAGCTTAAAGGGAGTGGAGACCCAGTACTTC. The chain joins TRBV5-6 to TRBJ2-5, with TRBD2 as a possible D gene (5 bases). CDR3 size: 13 residues. Germline-derived CDR1 and CDR2 are SGHDT and YYEEEE. With 2 bases removed from V and 5 bases from J, the gap between germline ends came to 10 bases.

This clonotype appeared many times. This chain's CDR3 is CASSSRGLGYGYTF. The CDR3 DNA is TGTGCCAGCAGTTCCAGGGGGCTGGGGTATGGCTACACCTTC. The chain joins TRBV28 to TRBJ1-2; 8 positions match TRBD1. The CDR3 has 14 residues. V lost 4 bases to trimming and J lost 5 bases; unmatched junction nucleotides: 6. Germline V gene lookup returns CDR1 MDHEN and CDR2 SYDVKM.

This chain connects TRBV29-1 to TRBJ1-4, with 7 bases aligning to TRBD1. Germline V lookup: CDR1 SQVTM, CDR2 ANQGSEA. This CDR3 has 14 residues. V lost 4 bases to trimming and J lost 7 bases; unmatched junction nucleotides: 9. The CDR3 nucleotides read TGCAGCGTTGTCTCGACAGGGAGGAGTGAAAAACTGTTTTTT. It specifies CSVVSTGRSEKLFF.

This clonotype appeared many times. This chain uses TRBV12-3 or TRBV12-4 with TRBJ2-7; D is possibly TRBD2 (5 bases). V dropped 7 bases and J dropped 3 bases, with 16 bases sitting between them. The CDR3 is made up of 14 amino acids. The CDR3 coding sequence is TGTGCCAGCACCCCTGGCGGAGGTGGCTACGAGCAGTACTTC. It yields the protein CASTPGGGGYEQYF.

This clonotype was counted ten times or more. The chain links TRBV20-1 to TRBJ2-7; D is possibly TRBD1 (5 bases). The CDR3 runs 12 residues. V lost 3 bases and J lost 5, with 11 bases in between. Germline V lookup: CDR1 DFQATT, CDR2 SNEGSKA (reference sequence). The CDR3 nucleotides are TGCAGTGCTAGCCCCCCCAGGGACGAGCAGTACTTC. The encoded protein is CSASPPRDEQYF.

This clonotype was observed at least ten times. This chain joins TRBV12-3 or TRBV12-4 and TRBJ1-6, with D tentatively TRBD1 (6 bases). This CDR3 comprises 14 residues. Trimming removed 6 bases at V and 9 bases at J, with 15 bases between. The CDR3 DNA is TGTGCCAGCAGCCGCACAGGGTTCGGTTCACCCCTCCACTTT. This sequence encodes CASSRTGFGSPLHF.

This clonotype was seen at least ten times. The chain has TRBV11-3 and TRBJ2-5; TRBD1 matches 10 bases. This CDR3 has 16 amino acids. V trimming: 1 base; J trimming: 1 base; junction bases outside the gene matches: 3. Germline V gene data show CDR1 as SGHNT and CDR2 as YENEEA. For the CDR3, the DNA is TGTGCCAGCAGCTTAGGGGGACAGGGGTTCCAAGAGACCCAGTACTTC. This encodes CASSLGGQGFQETQYF.

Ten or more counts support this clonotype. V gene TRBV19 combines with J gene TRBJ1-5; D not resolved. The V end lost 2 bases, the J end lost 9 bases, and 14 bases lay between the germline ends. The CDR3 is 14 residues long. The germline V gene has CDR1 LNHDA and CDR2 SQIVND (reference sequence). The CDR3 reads CASSIKTAVWPQHF. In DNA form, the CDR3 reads TGTGCCAGTAGTATAAAGACGGCCGTCTGGCCCCAGCATTTT.

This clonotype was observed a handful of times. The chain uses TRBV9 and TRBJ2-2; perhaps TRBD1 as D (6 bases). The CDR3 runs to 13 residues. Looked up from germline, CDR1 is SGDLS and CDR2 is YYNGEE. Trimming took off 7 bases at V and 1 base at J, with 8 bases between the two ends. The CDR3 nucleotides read TGTGCCAGCGGGGGCCGGAACACCGGGGAGCTGTTTTTT. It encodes CASGGRNTGELFF. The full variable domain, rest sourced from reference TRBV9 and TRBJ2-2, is DSGVTQTPKHLITATGQRVTLRCSPRSGDLSVYWYQQSLDQGLQFLIQYYNGEERAKGNILERFSAQQFPDLHSELNLSSLELGDSALYFCASGGRNTGELFFGEGSRLTVL.

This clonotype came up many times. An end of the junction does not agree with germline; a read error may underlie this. CDR3 loop: CATQGGDDTQYF. The CDR3 nucleotides are TGTGCCACCCAGGGGGGGGATGATACACAGTATTTT. This chain joins TRBV7-6 and TRBJ2-3; the D gene could be TRBD1 or TRBD2 (7 bases each). Germline V CDR1 and CDR2: SGHVS, FNYEAQ. The CDR3 covers 12 residues.

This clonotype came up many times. The CDR3 bases are TGTGCCAGCACCTCCTTCCGGGATCGACAAGAGACCCAGTACTTC. Its translation: CASTSFRDRQETQYF. The chain has TRBV12-3 or TRBV12-4 and TRBJ2-5, with D possibly TRBD2 on 5 matching bases. The CDR3 consists of 15 residues. Trimming took off 7 bases at V and 2 bases at J, with 17 bases between the two ends.

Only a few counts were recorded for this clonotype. CDR3 DNA: TGTGCCAGCAGGGCTAGCGGGGGCTCGAACACCGGGGAGCTGTTTTTT. Protein product: CASRASGGSNTGELFF. V usage is TRBV9 and J usage is TRBJ2-2; 10 bases align to TRBD2. The V gene end was trimmed by 5 bases and the J gene end by 0 bases; junction bases not matched to a gene: 4. The CDR3 consists of 16 residues. Germline CDR1 reads SGDLS; CDR2 reads YYNGEE.

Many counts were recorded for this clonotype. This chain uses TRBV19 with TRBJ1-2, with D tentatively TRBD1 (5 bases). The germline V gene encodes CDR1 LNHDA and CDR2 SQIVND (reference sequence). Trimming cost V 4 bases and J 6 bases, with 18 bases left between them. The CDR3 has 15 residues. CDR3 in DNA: TGTGCCAGTAGTAGCCCACCGGGACCACGGGATGGCTACACCTTC. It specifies CASSSPPGPRDGYTF.

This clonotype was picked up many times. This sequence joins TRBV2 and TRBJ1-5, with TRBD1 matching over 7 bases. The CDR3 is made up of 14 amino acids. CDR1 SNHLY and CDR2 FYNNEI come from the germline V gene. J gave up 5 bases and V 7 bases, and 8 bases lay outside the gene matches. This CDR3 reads CASTLRQGDQPQHF. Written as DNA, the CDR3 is TGTGCCAGCACCCTTAGACAGGGAGATCAGCCCCAGCATTTT.

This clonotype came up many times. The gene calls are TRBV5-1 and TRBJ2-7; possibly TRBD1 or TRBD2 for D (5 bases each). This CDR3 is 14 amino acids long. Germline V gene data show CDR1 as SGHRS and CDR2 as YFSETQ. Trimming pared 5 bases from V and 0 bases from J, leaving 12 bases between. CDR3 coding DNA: TGCGCCAGCAGAGGGACCGCTGACTCCTACGAGCAGTACTTC. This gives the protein CASRGTADSYEQYF.

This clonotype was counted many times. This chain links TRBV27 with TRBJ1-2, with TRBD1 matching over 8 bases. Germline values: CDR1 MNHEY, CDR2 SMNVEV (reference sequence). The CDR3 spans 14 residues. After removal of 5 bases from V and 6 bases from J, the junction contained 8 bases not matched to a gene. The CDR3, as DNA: TGTGCCAGCAGTCAGGACAGGGCGGTTGATGGCTACACCTTC. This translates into CASSQDRAVDGYTF.

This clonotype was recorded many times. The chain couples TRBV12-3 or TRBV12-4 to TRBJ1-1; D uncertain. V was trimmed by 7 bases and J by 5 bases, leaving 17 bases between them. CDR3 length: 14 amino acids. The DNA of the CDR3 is TGTGCCAGCAAAATAGCGGGGTTGAGGACTGAAGCTTTCTTT. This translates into CASKIAGLRTEAFF.

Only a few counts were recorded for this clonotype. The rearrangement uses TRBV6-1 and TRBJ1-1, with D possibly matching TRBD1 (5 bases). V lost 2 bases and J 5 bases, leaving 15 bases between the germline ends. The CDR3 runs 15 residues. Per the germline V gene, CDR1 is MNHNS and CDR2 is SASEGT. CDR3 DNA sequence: TGTGCCAGCAGTGAATTGCCCCAGGGAGAAACTGAAGCTTTCTTT. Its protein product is CASSELPQGETEAFF.

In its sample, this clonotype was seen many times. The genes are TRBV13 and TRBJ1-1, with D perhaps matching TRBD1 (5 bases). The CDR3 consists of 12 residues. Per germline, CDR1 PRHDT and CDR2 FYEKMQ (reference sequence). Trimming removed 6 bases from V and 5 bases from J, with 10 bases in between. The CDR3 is CASSRDVTEAFF. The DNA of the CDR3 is TGTGCCAGCAGTCGGGACGTGACTGAAGCTTTCTTT.

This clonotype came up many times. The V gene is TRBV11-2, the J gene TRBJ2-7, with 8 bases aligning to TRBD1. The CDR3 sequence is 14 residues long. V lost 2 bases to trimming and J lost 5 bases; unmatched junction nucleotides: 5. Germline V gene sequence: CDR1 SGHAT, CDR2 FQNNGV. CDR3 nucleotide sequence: TGTGCCAGCAGCTTAATGGGACAGGTCGACGAGCAGTACTTC. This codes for CASSLMGQVDEQYF.

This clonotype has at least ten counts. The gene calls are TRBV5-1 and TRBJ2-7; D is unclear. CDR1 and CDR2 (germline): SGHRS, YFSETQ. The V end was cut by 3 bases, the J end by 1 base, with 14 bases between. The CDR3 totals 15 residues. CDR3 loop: CASSSSAGESYEQYF. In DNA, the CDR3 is TGCGCCAGCAGCTCCTCAGCCGGCGAGTCCTACGAGCAGTACTTC.

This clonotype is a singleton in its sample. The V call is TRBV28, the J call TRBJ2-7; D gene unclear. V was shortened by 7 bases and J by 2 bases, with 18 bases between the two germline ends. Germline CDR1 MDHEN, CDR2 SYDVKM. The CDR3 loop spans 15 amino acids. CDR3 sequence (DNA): TGTGCCAGCAATCCAGGTGGGCAACTCGCCTACGAGCAGTACTTC. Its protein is CASNPGGQLAYEQYF.

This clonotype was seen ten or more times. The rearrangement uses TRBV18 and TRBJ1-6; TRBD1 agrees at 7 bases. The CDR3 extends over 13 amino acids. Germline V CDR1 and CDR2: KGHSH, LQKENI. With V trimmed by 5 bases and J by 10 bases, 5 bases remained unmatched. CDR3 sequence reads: CASSEGARSPLHF. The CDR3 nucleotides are TGTGCCAGCTCAGAGGGGGCGCGGTCACCCCTCCACTTT.

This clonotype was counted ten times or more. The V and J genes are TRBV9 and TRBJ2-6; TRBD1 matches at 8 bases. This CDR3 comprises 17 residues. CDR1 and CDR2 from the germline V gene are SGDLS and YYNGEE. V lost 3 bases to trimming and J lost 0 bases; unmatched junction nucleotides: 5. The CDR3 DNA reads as TGTGCCAGCAGCGATAGACAGGGGATCTCTGGGGCCAACGTCCTGACTTTC. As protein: CASSDRQGISGANVLTF.

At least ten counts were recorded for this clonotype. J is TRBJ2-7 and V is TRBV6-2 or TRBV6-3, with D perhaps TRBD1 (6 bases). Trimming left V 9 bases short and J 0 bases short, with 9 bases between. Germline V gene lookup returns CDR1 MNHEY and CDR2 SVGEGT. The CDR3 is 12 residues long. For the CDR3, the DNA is TGTGCCAGTCAGGGGTCCTCCTACGAGCAGTACTTC. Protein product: CASQGSSYEQYF.